The clone carrying this T cell receptor (beta chain) appeared many times. Its antigen is not identified. This CDR3 contains 15 residues. CDR1 and CDR2 from the germline V gene are SGHVS and FQNEAQ. The V end lost 1 base, the J end lost 2 bases, and 11 bases lay between the germline ends. The data belong to a study of T cell repertoires in cytomegalovirus infection. Study-wide context: A matching HLA type, together with CMV infection, was signaled by public TCR beta signatures.

Findings and caveats of the study: People with CMV and the relevant HLA were identified by cumulative public TCR beta family frequency.

TCRdb recomputed calls from the reads with MiXCR, one row per CDR3 protein. The table has about 450,000 distinct CDR3 sequences, approximately 33% seen once; the top ten hold roughly an eighth. The sample taken for sequencing was PBMCs. V usage is TRBV7-8 and J usage is TRBJ2-5; D possibly matches TRBD1 or TRBD2 (6 bases each). The clonotype originates from a human donor in good health (CMV status not recorded). Some clones in this sample may be carry-over from other donors' samples. CDR3 residues: CASSLGGAQQETQYF. For the CDR3, the DNA is TGTGCCAGCAGCTTAGGGGGGGCCCAACAAGAGACCCAGTACTTC.